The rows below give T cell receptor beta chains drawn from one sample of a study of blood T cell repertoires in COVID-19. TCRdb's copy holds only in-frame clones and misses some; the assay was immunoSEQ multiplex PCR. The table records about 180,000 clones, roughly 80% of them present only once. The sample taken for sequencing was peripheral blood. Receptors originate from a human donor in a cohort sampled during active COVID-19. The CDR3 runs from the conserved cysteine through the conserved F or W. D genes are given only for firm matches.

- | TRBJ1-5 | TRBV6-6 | CASSNPTGYSNQPQHF
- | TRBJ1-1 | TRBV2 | CARSPLLTEAFF
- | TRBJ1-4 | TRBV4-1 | CASSRNTATNEKLFF
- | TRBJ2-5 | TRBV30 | CAYGQIQETQYF
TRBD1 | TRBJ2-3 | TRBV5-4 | CASSLEGQSTDTQYF
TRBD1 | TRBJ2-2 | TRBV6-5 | CASSPDRDTGELFF
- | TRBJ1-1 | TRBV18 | CASSPPLQGWTEAFF
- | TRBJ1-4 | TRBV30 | CAWSVRWGGAEKLFF
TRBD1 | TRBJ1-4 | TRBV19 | CASSTRQGATEKLFF
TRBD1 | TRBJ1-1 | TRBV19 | CASRGVGTVREAFF
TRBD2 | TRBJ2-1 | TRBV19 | CASSTSGRRSGEQFF
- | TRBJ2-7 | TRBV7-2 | CASSLGRAVYEQYF
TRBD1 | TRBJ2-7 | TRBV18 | CASSPGQGITYEQYF
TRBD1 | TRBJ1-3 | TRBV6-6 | CASSAQGAGGNTIYF
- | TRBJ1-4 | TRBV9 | CASSVGQSNEKLFF
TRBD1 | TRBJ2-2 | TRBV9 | CASSTGQENTGELFF
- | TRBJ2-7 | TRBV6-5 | CASIGLYEQYF
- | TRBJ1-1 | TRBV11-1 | CASSLMAGTITEAFF
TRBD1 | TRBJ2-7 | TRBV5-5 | CASSLMTGGTYEQYF
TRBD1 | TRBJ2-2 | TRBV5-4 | CASSLPTGTEPNTGELFF
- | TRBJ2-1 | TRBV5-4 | CASSVRGEENEQFF
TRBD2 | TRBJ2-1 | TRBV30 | CAWSVLLAGGNEQFF
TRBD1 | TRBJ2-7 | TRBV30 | CAWYQTGTHEQYF
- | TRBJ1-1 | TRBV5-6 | CASSLEDRLNTEAFF
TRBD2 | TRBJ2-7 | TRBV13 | CASSLQSGASYEQYF
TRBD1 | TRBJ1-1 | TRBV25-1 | CASSDRQGVEAFF
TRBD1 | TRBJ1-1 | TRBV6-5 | CASRDRRTEAFF
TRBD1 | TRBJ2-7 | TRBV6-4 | CASSPNSGQGSYEQYF
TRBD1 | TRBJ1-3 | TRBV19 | CASGQGPGNTIYF
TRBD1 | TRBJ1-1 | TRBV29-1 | CSVLRDRDTEAFF
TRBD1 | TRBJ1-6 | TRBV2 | CASSRDRANSPLHF
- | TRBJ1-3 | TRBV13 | CASSPRGSGNTIYF
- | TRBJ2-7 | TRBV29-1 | CSVGGTDSYEQYF
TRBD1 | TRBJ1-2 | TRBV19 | CASSPRDSYGYTF
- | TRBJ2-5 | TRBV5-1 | CASSSRLEETQYF
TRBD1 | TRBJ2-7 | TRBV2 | CASSDRGIDEQYF
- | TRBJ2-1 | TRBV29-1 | CSGGGLYNEQFF
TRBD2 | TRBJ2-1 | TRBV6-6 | CASRYNAGGLYNEQFF
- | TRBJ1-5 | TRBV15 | CATSWTGVSNQPQHF
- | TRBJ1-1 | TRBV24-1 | CATSFPTRRATEAFF
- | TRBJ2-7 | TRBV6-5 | CASSYSRGSYEQYF
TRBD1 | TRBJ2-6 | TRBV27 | CASSSQGSGANVLTF
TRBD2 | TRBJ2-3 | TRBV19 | CASSVTSGGSTDTQYF
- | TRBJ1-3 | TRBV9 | CASSGYSGNTIYF
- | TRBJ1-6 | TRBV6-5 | CASISEARIRSPLHF
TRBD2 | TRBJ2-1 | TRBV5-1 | CASSLVLAGGSNEQFF
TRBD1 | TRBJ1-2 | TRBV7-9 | CASSPRQGDYGYTF
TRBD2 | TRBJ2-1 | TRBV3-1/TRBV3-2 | CASSQVVAGGAEQFF
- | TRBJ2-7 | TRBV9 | CASSVGLGALYEQYF
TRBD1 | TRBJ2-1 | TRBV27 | CASSSTGPFYNEQFF
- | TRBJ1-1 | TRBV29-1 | CSVPVNTEAFF
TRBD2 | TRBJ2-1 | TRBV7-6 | CASSSTPLAGVNEQFF
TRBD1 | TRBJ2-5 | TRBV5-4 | CASSPTRQGETQYF
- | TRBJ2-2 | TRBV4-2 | CASSQDFGGSDTGELFF
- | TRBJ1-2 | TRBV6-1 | CASSDLGYTF
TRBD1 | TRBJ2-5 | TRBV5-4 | CASSLGQGKETQYF
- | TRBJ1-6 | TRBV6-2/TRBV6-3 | CASSTQGNSPLHF
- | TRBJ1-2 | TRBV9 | CASSVGLGEVDYGYTF
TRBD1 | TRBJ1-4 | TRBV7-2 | CASSTTGTGGLGVNEKLFF